What follows are 20 T cell receptor beta chains derived from one specimen sequenced in a study of blood T cell repertoires in COVID-19. The method was immunoSEQ multiplex PCR; TCRdb's version includes in-frame clones alone and lacks a portion of them. The data show over 100,000 clones, roughly 85% seen once. The sample consisted of peripheral blood. The receptors were gathered from a middle-aged man with acute or convalescent COVID-19.

The chain recombines TRBV15 with TRBJ1-1; D is perhaps TRBD1 (5 bases). Trimming left V 7 bases short and J 0 bases short, with 9 bases between. The CDR3 contains 13 residues. Germline V gene lookup returns CDR1 LNHNV and CDR2 YYDKDF (reference sequence). Written as DNA, the CDR3 is TGTGCCACCAAGGGGCGCCTGAACACTGAAGCTTTCTTT. Amino acids: CATKGRLNTEAFF.

The genes are TRBV7-2 and TRBJ1-5; 12 bases are a match to TRBD1. The germline V gene has CDR1 SGHTA and CDR2 FQGNSA. The CDR3 has 18 residues. The V segment lost 4 bases and the J segment 6 bases; nucleotides outside the gene matches: 13. The CDR3: CASSSLRDRGRLGQPQHF. Here the CDR3 DNA reads TGTGCCAGCAGCTCGCTCCGGGACAGGGGGCGGTTAGGTCAGCCCCAGCATTTT.

The rearrangement joins TRBV25-1 to TRBJ2-1; D uncertain. Trimming left V 7 bases short and J 9 bases short, with 19 bases between. This CDR3 region has 14 residues. CDR1 and CDR2 from the germline V gene are MGHDK and SYGVNS. The DNA for the CDR3 is TGTGCCAGCATTCCGAACTGGTCTCAACGTGAGCAGTTCTTC. It translates to CASIPNWSQREQFF.

The chain has TRBV10-2 and TRBJ2-2; 8 nucleotides agree with TRBD2. Germline CDR1 and CDR2: WSHSY and SAAADI. This CDR3 region has 16 residues. The V and J ends lost 7 bases and 1 base, in that order; junction bases with no gene match: 8. The CDR3 DNA sequence: TGCGCCAGCACCCCAAGCGGGAGCTTGAACACCGGGGAGCTGTTTTTT. This translates into CASTPSGSLNTGELFF.

V usage is TRBV7-9 and J usage is TRBJ2-3; a possible D gene is TRBD2 (5 bases). Germline CDR1 reads SEHNR; CDR2 reads FQNEAQ (reference sequence). CDR3 length: 15 residues. V shed 1 base and J shed 7 bases, with 15 bases lying between them. The CDR3 protein is CASSLGRGVSNTQYF. The CDR3 nucleotides are TGTGCCAGCAGCTTAGGACGGGGAGTGTCAAATACGCAGTATTTT.

V and J are TRBV7-9 and TRBJ2-7, with D possibly matching TRBD1 (6 bases). V lost 3 bases and J lost 3, with 15 bases in between. Germline lookup yields CDR1 SEHNR and CDR2 FQNEAQ (reference sequence). This CDR3 has 15 residues. CDR3 nucleotides: TGTGCCAGCAGCTTCTCTGCCCGGACAGACTACGAGCAGTACTTC. Residues: CASSFSARTDYEQYF. The entire variable domain, with the rest obtained from reference TRBV7-9 and TRBJ2-7, is as follows: DTGVSQNPRHKITKRGQNVTFRCDPISEHNRLYWYRQTLGQGPEFLTYFQNEAQLEKSRLLSDRFSAERPKGSFSTLEIQRTEQGDSAMYLCASSFSARTDYEQYFGPGTRLTVT.

This rearrangement joins TRBV5-6 to TRBJ2-7; D ambiguous. The CDR3 consists of 13 residues. Germline CDR1 SGHDT, CDR2 YYEEEE. V was clipped by 0 bases and J by 1 base, with 5 bases between them. CDR3 protein: CASSLVQSYEQYF. CDR3 nucleotide sequence: TGTGCCAGCAGCTTGGTTCAGTCCTACGAGCAGTACTTC.

The rearrangement uses TRBV2 and TRBJ1-6; 9 bases are a match to TRBD1. Germline-derived CDR1 and CDR2 are SNHLY and FYNNEI. The CDR3 length is 14 residues. Unmatched junction bases numbered 2, after V lost 6 bases and J lost 5 bases. CDR3 residues: CASRGQGNNSPLHF. As DNA, the CDR3 is TGTGCCAGCAGGGGACAGGGTAATAATTCACCCCTCCACTTT. Full variable domain (missing parts from reference TRBV2 and TRBJ1-6): EPEVTQTPSHQVTQMGQEVILRCVPISNHLYFYWYRQILGQKVEFLVSFYNNEISEKSEIFDDQFSVERPDGSNFTLKIRSTKLEDSAMYFCASRGQGNNSPLHFGNGTRLTVT.

The gene calls are TRBV6-1 and TRBJ2-3, with 11 bases that match TRBD2. CDR3 length: 16 amino acids. V shed 0 bases, J shed 1 base, and the junction held 0 bases outside the gene matches. Germline lookup yields CDR1 MNHNS and CDR2 SASEGT. As DNA, the CDR3 is TGTGCCAGCAGTGAAGCTAGCGGGGGGGGCACAGATACGCAGTATTTT. Its protein is CASSEASGGGTDTQYF.

The chain combines TRBV19 with TRBJ1-5; maybe TRBD1 (6 bases). V was cut by 6 bases and J by 0 bases, with 12 bases left in between. Germline V gene lookup returns CDR1 LNHDA and CDR2 SQIVND (reference sequence). The CDR3 spans 15 residues. This chain's CDR3 is CASSPPGASNQPQHF. CDR3 nucleotides: TGTGCCAGTAGCCCGCCAGGGGCTAGCAATCAGCCCCAGCATTTT.

CDR3 bases: TGTGCCAGCAGTTTAAACCTGATACGAGGGGGGCAGTACTTC. It translates to CASSLNLIRGGQYF. The rearrangement links TRBV28 to TRBJ2-7; a weak D match, TRBD1 (6 bases). The CDR3 covers 14 residues. Germline values: CDR1 MDHEN, CDR2 SYDVKM. The V and J ends lost 2 bases and 9 bases respectively, with 17 bases between them.

The V and J genes are TRBV3-1 (or the pseudogene TRBV3-2) and TRBJ1-5; 8 nucleotides line up with TRBD1. The CDR3 extends over 17 amino acids. V dropped 8 bases and J dropped 0; count of bases not matched to a gene: 12. Germline V CDR1 and CDR2: LGHDT, YNNKEL (reference sequence). CDR3 protein: CASSGGQVGYSNQPQHF. CDR3 DNA sequence: TGTGCCAGCTCCGGGGGACAGGTGGGTTATAGCAATCAGCCCCAGCATTTT.

The V gene is TRBV19, the J gene TRBJ1-5, with D possibly TRBD1 on 5 matching bases. The V and J ends lost 2 bases and 5 bases respectively, with 7 bases between them. The CDR3 spans 13 residues. Germline V gene data show CDR1 as LNHDA and CDR2 as SQIVND (reference sequence). The CDR3 reads CASSISGDQPQHF. The CDR3 nucleotides read TGTGCCAGTAGTATATCGGGGGATCAGCCCCAGCATTTT.

This clone was picked up a small number of times. The V and J genes are TRBV12-3 or TRBV12-4 and TRBJ2-3; D gene uncertain. This CDR3 has 12 residues. Trimming took off 7 bases at V and 4 bases at J, with 9 bases between the two ends. The CDR3 region is CASNLVSDTQYF. In nucleotides, the CDR3 is TGTGCCAGCAATCTAGTATCAGATACGCAGTATTTT.

The chain uses TRBV6-2 or TRBV6-3 and TRBJ2-3; D remains ambiguous. V dropped 0 bases and J dropped 8 bases, with 9 bases sitting between them. Germline CDR1 MNHEY, CDR2 SVGEGT. The CDR3 spans 13 residues. CDR3 amino acids: CASSYSISGTQYF. CDR3 bases: TGTGCCAGCAGTTACTCGATCAGTGGTACGCAGTATTTT.

V is TRBV19 and J is TRBJ1-3; D is unclear. Germline assignment: CDR1 LNHDA and CDR2 SQIVND (reference sequence). V gave up 4 bases and J gave up 2 bases, with 15 bases separating them. The CDR3 covers 16 residues. CDR3: CASSTWGEGTGNTIYF. The CDR3 nucleotides are TGTGCCAGTAGTACCTGGGGAGAGGGAACTGGAAACACCATATATTTT.

CDR3 sequence: CAWSVEGGFSPLHF. CDR3 bases: TGTGCCTGGAGTGTTGAAGGGGGCTTTTCACCCCTCCACTTT. V and J are TRBV30 and TRBJ1-6, with 7 nucleotides matching TRBD1. CDR3 length: 14 amino acids. From germline, CDR1 is GTSNPN and CDR2 SVGIG (reference sequence). The junction had 5 bases not matched to a gene; V was cut back by 0 bases and J by 9 bases.

This rearrangement joins TRBV5-4 to TRBJ2-5; 9 nucleotides line up with TRBD2. The germline CDR1 and CDR2 sequences are SGHNT and YYREEE (reference sequence). The CDR3 covers 16 residues. V gave up 4 bases and J gave up 4 bases; unmatched junction bases: 11. The CDR3 protein is CASSARLGGGAETQYF. CDR3 in DNA: TGTGCCAGCAGCGCTAGACTTGGCGGGGGGGCAGAGACCCAGTACTTC.

The V gene is TRBV18, the J gene TRBJ2-1; 12 bases are shared with TRBD2. V lost 5 bases, J lost 10 bases, and 9 bases stayed unmatched. The CDR3 has 15 residues. Germline CDR1 reads KGHSH; CDR2 reads LQKENI. The CDR3 bases are TGTGCCAGCTCAGCCGCTAGCGGGAGGGCCGTGGAGCAGTTCTTC. It encodes CASSAASGRAVEQFF.

This chain's CDR3 is CASSFQVNTGELFF. DNA for the CDR3: TGTGCCAGCAGCTTTCAGGTCAACACCGGGGAGCTGTTTTTT. The genes are TRBV7-2 and TRBJ2-2; D gene ambiguous. The CDR3 is 14 amino acids. Germline CDR1 reads SGHTA; CDR2 reads FQGNSA. Trimming pared 3 bases from V and 2 bases from J, leaving 7 bases between.